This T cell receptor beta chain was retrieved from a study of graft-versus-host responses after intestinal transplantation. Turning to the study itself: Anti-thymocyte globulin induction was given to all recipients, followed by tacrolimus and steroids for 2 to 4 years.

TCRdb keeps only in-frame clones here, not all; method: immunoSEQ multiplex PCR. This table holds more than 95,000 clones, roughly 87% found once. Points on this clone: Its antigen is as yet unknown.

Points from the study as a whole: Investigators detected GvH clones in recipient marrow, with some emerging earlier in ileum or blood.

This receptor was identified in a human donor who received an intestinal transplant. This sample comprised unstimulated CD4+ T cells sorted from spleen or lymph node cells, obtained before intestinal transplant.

This chain's CDR3 is CASSLTGGSGNTIYF. CDR3 DNA sequence: TGTGCCAGCAGCCTTACAGGGGGCTCTGGAAACACCATATATTTT. The J gene is TRBJ1-3, the V gene TRBV11-2, with 8 bases lining up with TRBD1. V lost 5 bases to trimming and J lost 0 bases; unmatched junction nucleotides: 3. CDR1 and CDR2 from the germline V gene are SGHAT and FQNNGV. The CDR3 spans 15 residues.